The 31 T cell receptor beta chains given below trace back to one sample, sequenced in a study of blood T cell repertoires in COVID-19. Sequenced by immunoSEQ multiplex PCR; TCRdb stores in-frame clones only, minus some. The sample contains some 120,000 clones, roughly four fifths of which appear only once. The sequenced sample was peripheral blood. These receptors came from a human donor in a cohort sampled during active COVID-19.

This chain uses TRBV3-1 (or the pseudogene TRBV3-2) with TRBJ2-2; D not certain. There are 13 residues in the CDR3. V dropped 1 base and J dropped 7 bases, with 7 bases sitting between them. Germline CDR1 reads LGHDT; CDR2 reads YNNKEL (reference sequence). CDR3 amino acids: CASSQGSGGELFF. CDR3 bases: TGTGCCAGCAGCCAAGGGTCGGGCGGGGAGCTGTTTTTT.

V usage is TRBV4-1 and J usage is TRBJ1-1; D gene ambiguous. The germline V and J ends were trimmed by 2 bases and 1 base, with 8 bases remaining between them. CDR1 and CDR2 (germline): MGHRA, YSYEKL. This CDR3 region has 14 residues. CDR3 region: CASSQPTGNTEAFF. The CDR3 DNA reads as TGCGCCAGCAGCCAACCGACTGGGAACACTGAAGCTTTCTTT.

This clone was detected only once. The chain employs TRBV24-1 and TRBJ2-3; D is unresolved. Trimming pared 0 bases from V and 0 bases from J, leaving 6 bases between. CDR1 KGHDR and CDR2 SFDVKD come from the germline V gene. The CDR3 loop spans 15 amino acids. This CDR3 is CATSDLGSSTDTQYF. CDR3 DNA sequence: TGTGCCACCAGTGATTTGGGCAGTAGCACAGATACGCAGTATTTT.

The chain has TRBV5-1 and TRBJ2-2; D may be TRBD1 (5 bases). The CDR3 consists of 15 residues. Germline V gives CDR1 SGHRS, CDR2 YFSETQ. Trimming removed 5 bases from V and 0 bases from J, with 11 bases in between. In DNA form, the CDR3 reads TGCGCCAGCAGTCTGACAGTAGCGAACACCGGGGAGCTGTTTTTT. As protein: CASSLTVANTGELFF.

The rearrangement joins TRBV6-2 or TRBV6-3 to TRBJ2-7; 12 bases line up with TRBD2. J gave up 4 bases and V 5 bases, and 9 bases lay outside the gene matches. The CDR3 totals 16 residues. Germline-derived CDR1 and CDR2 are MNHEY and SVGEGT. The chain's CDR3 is CASSHQLAGGMYEQYF. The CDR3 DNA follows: TGTGCCAGCAGTCACCAACTAGCGGGGGGCATGTACGAGCAGTACTTC.

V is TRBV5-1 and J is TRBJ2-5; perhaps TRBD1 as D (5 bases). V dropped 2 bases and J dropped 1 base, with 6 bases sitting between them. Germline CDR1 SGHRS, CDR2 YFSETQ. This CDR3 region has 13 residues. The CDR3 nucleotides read TGCGCCAGCAGCTTCGACAGCCAAGAGACCCAGTACTTC. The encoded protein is CASSFDSQETQYF.

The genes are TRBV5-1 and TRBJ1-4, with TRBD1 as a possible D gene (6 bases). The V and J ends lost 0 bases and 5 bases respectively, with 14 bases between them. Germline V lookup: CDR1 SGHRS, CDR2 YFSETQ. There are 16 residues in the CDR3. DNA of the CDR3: TGCGCCAGCAGCTTGGGGGCAGGACAGCGGAATGAAAAACTGTTTTTT. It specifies CASSLGAGQRNEKLFF.

The CDR3 nucleotides are TGTGCCAGCAGGACGGGTTTCGGAGTTCGGAGGGTTGCAACTAATGAAAAACTGTTTTTT. Translating it yields CASRTGFGVRRVATNEKLFF. J is TRBJ1-4 and V is TRBV28; no firm D call. The ends were cut back, 6 bases at V and 0 bases at J, with 26 bases in the middle. The CDR3 is 20 residues long. Germline CDR1 is MDHEN and CDR2 is SYDVKM.

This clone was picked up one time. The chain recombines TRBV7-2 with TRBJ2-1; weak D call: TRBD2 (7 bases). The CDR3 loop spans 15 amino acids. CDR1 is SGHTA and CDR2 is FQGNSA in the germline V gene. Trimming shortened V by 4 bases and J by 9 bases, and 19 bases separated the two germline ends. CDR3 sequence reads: CASSSQPGGFGEQFF. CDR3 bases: TGTGCCAGCAGCTCCCAGCCGGGGGGCTTCGGTGAGCAGTTCTTC.

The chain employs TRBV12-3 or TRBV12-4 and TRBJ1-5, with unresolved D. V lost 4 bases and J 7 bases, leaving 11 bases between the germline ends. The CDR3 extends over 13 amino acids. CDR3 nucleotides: TGTGCCAGCAGTTCCCGGTCGCCCCAGCCCCAGCATTTT. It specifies CASSSRSPQPQHF.

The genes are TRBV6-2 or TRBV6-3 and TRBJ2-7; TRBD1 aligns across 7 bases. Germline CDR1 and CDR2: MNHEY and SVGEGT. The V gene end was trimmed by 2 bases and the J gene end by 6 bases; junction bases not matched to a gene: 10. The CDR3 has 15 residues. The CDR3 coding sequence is TGTGCCAGCAGTTACCTGCCGTTACAGGGGCGCGAGCAGTACTTC. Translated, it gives CASSYLPLQGREQYF.

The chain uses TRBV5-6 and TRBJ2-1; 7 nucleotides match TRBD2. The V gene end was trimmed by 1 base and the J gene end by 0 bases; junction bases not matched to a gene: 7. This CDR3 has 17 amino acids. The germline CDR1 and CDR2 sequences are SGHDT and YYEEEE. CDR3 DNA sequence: TGTGCCAGCAGCTTGCAGACGCGGGGGAGCTCCTACAATGAGCAGTTCTTC. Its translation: CASSLQTRGSSYNEQFF. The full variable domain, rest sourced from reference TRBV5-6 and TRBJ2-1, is DAGVTQSPTHLIKTRGQQVTLRCSPKSGHDTVSWYQQALGQGPQFIFQYYEEEERQRGNFPDRFSGHQFPNYSSELNVNALLLGDSALYLCASSLQTRGSSYNEQFFGPGTRLTVL.

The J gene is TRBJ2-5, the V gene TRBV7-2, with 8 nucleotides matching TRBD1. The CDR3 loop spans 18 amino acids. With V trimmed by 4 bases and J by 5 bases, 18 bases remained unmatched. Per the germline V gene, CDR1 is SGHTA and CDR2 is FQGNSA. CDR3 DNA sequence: TGTGCCAGCAGCTCCGCCCGAGGGGCAGGGGGCGCTTCCGAGACCCAGTACTTC. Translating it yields CASSSARGAGGASETQYF.

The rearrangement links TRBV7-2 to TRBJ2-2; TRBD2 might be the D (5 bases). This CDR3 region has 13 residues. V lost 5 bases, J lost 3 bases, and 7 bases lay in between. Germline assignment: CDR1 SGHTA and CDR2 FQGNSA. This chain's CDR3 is CASSASYTGELFF. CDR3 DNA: TGTGCCAGCAGCGCTAGCTACACCGGGGAGCTGTTTTTT.

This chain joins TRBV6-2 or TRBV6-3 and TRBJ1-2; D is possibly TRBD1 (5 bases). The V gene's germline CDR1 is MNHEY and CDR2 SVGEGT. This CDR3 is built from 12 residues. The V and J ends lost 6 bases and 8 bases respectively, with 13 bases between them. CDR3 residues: CASSLTERGYTF. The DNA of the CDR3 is TGTGCCAGCAGCTTGACAGAACGAGGCTACACCTTC.

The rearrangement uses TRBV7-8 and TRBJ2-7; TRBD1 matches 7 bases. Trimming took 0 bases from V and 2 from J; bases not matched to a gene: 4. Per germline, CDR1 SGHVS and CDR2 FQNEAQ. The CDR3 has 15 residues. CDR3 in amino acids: CASSLAGTETYEQYF. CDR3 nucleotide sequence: TGTGCCAGCAGCTTAGCTGGGACAGAAACCTACGAGCAGTACTTC.

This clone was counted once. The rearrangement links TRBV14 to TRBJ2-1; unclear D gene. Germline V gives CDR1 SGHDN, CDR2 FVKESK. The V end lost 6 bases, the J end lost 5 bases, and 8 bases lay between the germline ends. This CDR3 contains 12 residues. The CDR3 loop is CASRAVNNEQFF. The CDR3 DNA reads TGTGCCAGCAGGGCCGTAAACAATGAGCAGTTCTTC.

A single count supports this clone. The CDR3 spells CASSLSQTGNTEAFF. The CDR3 DNA reads as TGTGCCAGCAGCTTATCCCAGACAGGGAACACTGAAGCTTTCTTT. V usage is TRBV7-2 and J usage is TRBJ1-1, with a weak D call TRBD1 (6 bases). With 2 bases removed from V and 1 base from J, the gap between germline ends came to 11 bases. Germline CDR1 SGHTA, CDR2 FQGNSA. The CDR3 runs to 15 residues. Supplemented by reference TRBV7-2 and TRBJ1-1, the full variable domain reads GAGVSQSPSNKVTEKGKDVELRCDPISGHTALYWYRQSLGQGLEFLIYFQGNSAPDKSGLPSDRFSAERTGGSVSTLTIQRTQQEDSAVYLCASSLSQTGNTEAFFGQGTRLTVV.

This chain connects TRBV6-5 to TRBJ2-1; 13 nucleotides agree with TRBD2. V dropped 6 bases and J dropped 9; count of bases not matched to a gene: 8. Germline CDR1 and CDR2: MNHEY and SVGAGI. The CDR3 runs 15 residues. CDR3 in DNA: TGTGCCAGCAGCCAACTAGCGGGGGGGCCCGGTGAGCAGTTCTTC. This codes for CASSQLAGGPGEQFF.

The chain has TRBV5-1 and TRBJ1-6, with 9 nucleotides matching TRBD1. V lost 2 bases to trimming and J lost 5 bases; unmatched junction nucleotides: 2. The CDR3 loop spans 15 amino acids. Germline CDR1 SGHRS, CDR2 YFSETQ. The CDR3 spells CASSLQGANNSPLHF. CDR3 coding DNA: TGCGCCAGCAGCTTACAGGGGGCAAATAATTCACCCCTCCACTTT.

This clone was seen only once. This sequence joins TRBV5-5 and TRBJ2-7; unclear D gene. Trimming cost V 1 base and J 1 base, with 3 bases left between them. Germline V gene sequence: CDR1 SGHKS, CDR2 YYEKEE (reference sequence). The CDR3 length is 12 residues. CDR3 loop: CASSLSSYEQYF. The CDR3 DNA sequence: TGTGCCAGCAGCTTGTCGTCCTACGAGCAGTACTTC.

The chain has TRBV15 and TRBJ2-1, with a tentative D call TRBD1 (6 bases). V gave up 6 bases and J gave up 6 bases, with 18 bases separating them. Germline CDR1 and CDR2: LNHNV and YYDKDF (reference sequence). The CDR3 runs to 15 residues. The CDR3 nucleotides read TGTGCCACCAGTTCCCAGACAGGCGTCCCCAATGAGCAGTTCTTC. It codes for CATSSQTGVPNEQFF.

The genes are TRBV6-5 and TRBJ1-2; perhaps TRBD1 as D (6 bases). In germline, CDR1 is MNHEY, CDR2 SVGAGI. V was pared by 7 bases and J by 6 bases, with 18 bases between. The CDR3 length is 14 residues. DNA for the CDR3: TGTGCCAGCAATCGTCTGGGGGCTACGAATGGCTACACCTTC. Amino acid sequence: CASNRLGATNGYTF.

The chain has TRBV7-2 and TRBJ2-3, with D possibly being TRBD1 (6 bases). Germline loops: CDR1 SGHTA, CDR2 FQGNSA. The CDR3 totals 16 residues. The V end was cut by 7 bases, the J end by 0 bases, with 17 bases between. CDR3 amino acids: CASTVLQGSSTDTQYF. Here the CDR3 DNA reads TGTGCCAGCACCGTTTTACAGGGATCTAGCACAGATACGCAGTATTTT.

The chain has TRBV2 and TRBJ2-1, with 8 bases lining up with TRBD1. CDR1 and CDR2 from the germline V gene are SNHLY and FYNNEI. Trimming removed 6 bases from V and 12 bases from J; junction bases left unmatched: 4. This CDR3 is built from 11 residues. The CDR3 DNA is TGTGCCAGCAGCCCCGGGACAGGGCAGTTCTTC. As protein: CASSPGTGQFF.

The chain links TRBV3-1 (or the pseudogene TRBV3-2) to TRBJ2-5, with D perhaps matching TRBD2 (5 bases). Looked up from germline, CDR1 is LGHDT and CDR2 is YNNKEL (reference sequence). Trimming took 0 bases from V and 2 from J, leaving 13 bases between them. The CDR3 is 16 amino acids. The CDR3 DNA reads TGTGCCAGCAGCCAAGATATGTCTAGCTATCAAGAGACCCAGTACTTC. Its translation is CASSQDMSSYQETQYF.

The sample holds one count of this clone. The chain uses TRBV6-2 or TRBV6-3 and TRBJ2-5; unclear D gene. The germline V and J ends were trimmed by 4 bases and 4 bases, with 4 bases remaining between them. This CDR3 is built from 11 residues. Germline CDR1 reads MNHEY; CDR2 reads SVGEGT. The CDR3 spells CASSSLETQYF. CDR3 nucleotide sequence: TGTGCCAGCAGTTCCTTAGAGACCCAGTACTTC.

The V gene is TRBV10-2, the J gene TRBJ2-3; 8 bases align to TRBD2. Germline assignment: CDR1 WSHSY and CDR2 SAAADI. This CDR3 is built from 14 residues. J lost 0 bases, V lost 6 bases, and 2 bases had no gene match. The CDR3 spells CASRVAGSTDTQYF. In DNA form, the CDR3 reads TGCGCCAGCAGGGTAGCGGGGAGCACAGATACGCAGTATTTT.

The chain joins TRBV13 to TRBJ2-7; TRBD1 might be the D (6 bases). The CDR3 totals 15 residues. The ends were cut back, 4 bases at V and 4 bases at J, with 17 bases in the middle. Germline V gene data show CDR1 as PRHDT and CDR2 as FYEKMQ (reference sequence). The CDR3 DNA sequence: TGTGCCAGCAGCTCGAACAGGGATGGGGAATACGAGCAGTACTTC. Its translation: CASSSNRDGEYEQYF.

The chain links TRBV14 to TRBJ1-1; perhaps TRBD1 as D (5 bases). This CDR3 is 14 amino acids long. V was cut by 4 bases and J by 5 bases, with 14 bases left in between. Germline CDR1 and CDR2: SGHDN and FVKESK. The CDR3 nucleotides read TGTGCCAGCAGCCGCCAGGGTTCAGGGACTGAAGCTTTCTTT. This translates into CASSRQGSGTEAFF.

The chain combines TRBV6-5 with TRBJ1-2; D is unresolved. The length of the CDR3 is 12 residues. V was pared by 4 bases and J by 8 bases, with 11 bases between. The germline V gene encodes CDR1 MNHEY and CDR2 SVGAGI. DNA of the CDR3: TGTGCCAGCAGTTCTCCCGGGGAGGGCTACACCTTC. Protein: CASSSPGEGYTF.